The 8 T cell receptor beta chains given below trace back to one sample, sequenced in a study of neurological immune-mediated disorders. TCRdb used MiXCR to reprocess the 5' RACE reads, holding one entry per CDR3 protein. The profile shows 95,000 to 150,000 distinct CDR3 sequences, approximately 3.2% of them singletons. Sequenced sample: PBMCs. The origin of the receptors is a woman aged 25-40 years with multiple sclerosis.

This clonotype appeared many times. J is TRBJ1-1 and V is TRBV18; weak D call: TRBD1 (5 bases). CDR1 and CDR2 (germline): KGHSH, LQKENI. Trimming removed 3 bases from V and 1 base from J, with 9 bases in between. The CDR3 has 14 residues. The CDR3 bases are TGTGCCAGCTCACCGGGGGACGGGAACACTGAAGCTTTCTTT. This encodes CASSPGDGNTEAFF.

In this sample, this clonotype turned up a few times. This chain links TRBV5-1 with TRBJ1-3; the D gene is possibly TRBD1 (5 bases). Germline V gene data show CDR1 as SGHRS and CDR2 as YFSETQ. CDR3 length: 14 amino acids. The ends were cut back, 4 bases at V and 3 bases at J, with 11 bases in the middle. DNA for the CDR3: TGCGCCAGCAGCGACGGGACTCATGGAAACACCATATATTTT. Its protein is CASSDGTHGNTIYF. The whole variable domain, filled in from reference TRBV5-1 and TRBJ1-3, reads KAGVTQTPRYLIKTRGQQVTLSCSPISGHRSVSWYQQTPGQGLQFLFEYFSETQRNKGNFPGRFSGRQFSNSRSEMNVSTLELGDSALYLCASSDGTHGNTIYFGEGSWLTVV.

This clonotype was detected many times. The V gene is TRBV20-1, the J gene TRBJ1-4, with 7 bases lining up with TRBD1. The CDR3 is 14 residues long. V was clipped by 3 bases and J by 5 bases; unmatched bases: 6. CDR1 is DFQATT and CDR2 is SNEGSKA in the germline V gene (reference sequence). For the CDR3, the DNA is TGCAGTGCTAGGGACAGGACTCCAAATGAAAAACTGTTTTTT. Its protein is CSARDRTPNEKLFF.

The sample holds many counts of this clonotype. The chain carries TRBV20-1 and TRBJ2-7, with a possible D match to TRBD2 (6 bases). Germline assignment: CDR1 DFQATT and CDR2 SNEGSKA (reference sequence). Trimming took 4 bases from V and 0 from J, leaving 13 bases between them. The CDR3 covers 14 residues. This CDR3 reads CSATLGGLSYEQYF. The CDR3 DNA reads as TGCAGTGCTACTCTCGGGGGACTCTCCTACGAGCAGTACTTC.

This clonotype was counted ten times or more. The chain is built from TRBV3-1 and TRBJ2-5; perhaps TRBD1 as D (5 bases). Between the trimmed V and J ends, which lost 0 bases and 2 bases, there was a span of 10 bases. In germline, CDR1 is LGHDT, CDR2 YNNKEL (reference sequence). The CDR3 runs 15 residues. The CDR3: CASSQERAGQETQYF. The CDR3 nucleotides are TGTGCCAGCAGCCAAGAACGGGCAGGGCAAGAGACCCAGTACTTC.

At least ten counts were recorded for this clonotype. This chain joins TRBV3-1 and TRBJ1-2; D gene uncertain. V was clipped by 0 bases and J by 7 bases, with 9 bases between them. CDR3 length: 13 amino acids. Germline V lookup: CDR1 LGHDT, CDR2 YNNKEL (reference sequence). The CDR3 bases are TGTGCCAGCAGCCAAGATCAGGCCCCTGGCTACACCTTC. This codes for CASSQDQAPGYTF. The complete variable domain, with remaining parts taken from reference TRBV3-1 and TRBJ1-2, reads DTAVSQTPKYLVTQMGNDKSIKCEQNLGHDTMYWYKQDSKKFLKIMFSYNNKELIINETVPNRFSPKSPDKAHLNLHINSLELGDSAVYFCASSQDQAPGYTFGSGTRLTVV.

This clonotype was found many times. The chain is built from TRBV20-1 and TRBJ1-5; a weak D match, TRBD1 (6 bases). V was cut by 1 base and J by 4 bases, with 8 bases left in between. The CDR3 consists of 13 residues. CDR1 DFQATT and CDR2 SNEGSKA come from the germline V gene (reference sequence). The CDR3 region has the DNA TGCAGTGCTAGAGGAACAGGGAATCAGCCCCAGCATTTT. Protein sequence: CSARGTGNQPQHF.

This clonotype was seen repeatedly, ten times or more. The gene calls are TRBV5-1 and TRBJ1-1; unclear D gene. Germline-derived CDR1 and CDR2 are SGHRS and YFSETQ. V shed 7 bases and J shed 3 bases, with 7 bases lying between them. The CDR3 is 11 residues long. The CDR3 loop reads CASRRDTEAFF. The CDR3 region has the DNA TGCGCCAGCCGTAGGGACACTGAAGCTTTCTTT. The variable domain in full, completed from reference TRBV5-1 and TRBJ1-1, reads KAGVTQTPRYLIKTRGQQVTLSCSPISGHRSVSWYQQTPGQGLQFLFEYFSETQRNKGNFPGRFSGRQFSNSRSEMNVSTLELGDSALYLCASRRDTEAFFGQGTRLTVV.